This T cell receptor (beta chain) was found in a study of T-cell memory formation after mild COVID-19. Study at large: For the most part, TCR clusters were specific to one donor. Overall study findings and caveats: SARS-CoV-2 specificity was not confirmed for second-wave clones peaking on day 37. For contracting clones, CD4+ ones sat mainly in CM and EM, CD8+ in EMRA.

The V segment lost 0 bases and the J segment 10 bases; nucleotides outside the gene matches: 2. Germline V gives CDR1 LGHDT, CDR2 YNNKEL (reference sequence). CDR3 length equals 13 residues. In the case of this clonotype: Its antigen is unidentified.

TCRalpha and TCRbeta libraries used 5'RACE with constant-segment primers and UMIs. TCRdb used MiXCR to reprocess the 5' RACE reads, holding one entry per CDR3 protein. The sample shows a few hundred thousand distinct CDR3 sequences, roughly 15% of them seen only once. This chain links TRBV3-1 with TRBJ2-3; 9 nucleotides line up with TRBD2. The material sequenced was PBMCs or a T cell subset sorted from them (not recorded which). This TCR was recovered from a man in his late teens or twenties who had mild COVID-19 (a few samples of this study predate the infection). Cell type and time point are not known. In DNA form, the CDR3 reads TGTGCCAGCAGCCAAGACCTAGCGGGGTCGCAGTATTTT. Translation gives CASSQDLAGSQYF.